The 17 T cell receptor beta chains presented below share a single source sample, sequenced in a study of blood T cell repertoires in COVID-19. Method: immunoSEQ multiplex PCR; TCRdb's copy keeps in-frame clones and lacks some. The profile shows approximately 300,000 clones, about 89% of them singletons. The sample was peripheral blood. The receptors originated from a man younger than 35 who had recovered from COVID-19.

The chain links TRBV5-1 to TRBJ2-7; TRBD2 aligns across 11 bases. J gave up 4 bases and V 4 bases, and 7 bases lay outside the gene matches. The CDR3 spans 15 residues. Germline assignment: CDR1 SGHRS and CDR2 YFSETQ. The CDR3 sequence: CASSGTSGSLYEQYF. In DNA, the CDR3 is TGCGCCAGCAGCGGAACTAGCGGGAGCCTTTACGAGCAGTACTTC. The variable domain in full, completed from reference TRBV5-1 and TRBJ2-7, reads KAGVTQTPRYLIKTRGQQVTLSCSPISGHRSVSWYQQTPGQGLQFLFEYFSETQRNKGNFPGRFSGRQFSNSRSEMNVSTLELGDSALYLCASSGTSGSLYEQYFGPGTRLTVT.

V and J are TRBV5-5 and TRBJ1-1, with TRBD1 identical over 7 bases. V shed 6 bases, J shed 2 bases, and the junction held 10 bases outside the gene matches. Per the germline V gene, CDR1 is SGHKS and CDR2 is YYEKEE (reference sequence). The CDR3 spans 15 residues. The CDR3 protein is CASKGAGTSNTEAFF. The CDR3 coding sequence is TGTGCCAGCAAGGGGGCAGGGACCTCAAACACTGAAGCTTTCTTT.

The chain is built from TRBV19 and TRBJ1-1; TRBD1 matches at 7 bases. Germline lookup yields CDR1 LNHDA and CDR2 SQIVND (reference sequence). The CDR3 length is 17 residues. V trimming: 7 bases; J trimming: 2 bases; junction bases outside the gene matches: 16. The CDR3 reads CASTVGTAGGINTEAFF. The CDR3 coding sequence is TGTGCCAGTACCGTGGGGACGGCAGGGGGGATAAACACTGAAGCTTTCTTT.

This chain's CDR3 is CASSYAFQGAGELFF. The DNA for the CDR3 is TGTGCCAGCAGTTACGCCTTTCAGGGGGCCGGGGAGCTGTTTTTT. The chain has TRBV6-5 and TRBJ2-2; TRBD1 matches 7 bases. V gave up 2 bases and J gave up 6 bases; unmatched junction bases: 6. This CDR3 has 15 residues. Per germline, CDR1 MNHEY and CDR2 SVGAGI.

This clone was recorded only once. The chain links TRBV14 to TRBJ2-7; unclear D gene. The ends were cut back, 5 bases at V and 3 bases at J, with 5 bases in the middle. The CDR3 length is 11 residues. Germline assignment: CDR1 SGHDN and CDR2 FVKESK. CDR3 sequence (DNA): TGTGCCAGCAGCTCGAGCTACGAGCAGTACTTC. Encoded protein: CASSSSYEQYF.

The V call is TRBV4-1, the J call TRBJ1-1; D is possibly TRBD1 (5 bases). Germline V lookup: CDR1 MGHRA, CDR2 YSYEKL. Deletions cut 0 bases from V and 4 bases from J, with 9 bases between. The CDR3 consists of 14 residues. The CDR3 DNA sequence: TGCGCCAGCAGCCAAGAGCGGGGGTTCACTGAAGCTTTCTTT. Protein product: CASSQERGFTEAFF.

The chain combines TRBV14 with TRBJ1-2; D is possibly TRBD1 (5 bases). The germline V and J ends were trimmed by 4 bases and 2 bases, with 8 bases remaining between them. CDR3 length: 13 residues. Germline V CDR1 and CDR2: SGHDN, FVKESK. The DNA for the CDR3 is TGTGCCAGCAGCCTAACAGGAAACTATGGCTACACCTTC. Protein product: CASSLTGNYGYTF.

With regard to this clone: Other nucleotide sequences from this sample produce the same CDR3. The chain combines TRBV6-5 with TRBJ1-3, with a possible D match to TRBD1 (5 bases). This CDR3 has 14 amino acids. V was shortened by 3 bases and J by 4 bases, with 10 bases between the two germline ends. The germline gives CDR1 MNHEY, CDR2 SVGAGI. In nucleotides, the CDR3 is TGTGCCAGCAGTTATGGGGGGAGAGGAAACACCATATATTTT. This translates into CASSYGGRGNTIYF.

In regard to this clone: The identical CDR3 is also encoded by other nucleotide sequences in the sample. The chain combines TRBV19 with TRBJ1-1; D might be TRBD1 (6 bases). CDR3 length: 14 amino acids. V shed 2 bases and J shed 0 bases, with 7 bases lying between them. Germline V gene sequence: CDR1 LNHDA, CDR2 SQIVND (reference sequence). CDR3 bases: TGTGCCAGTAGTATAACAGGGTTGAACACTGAAGCTTTCTTT. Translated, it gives CASSITGLNTEAFF.

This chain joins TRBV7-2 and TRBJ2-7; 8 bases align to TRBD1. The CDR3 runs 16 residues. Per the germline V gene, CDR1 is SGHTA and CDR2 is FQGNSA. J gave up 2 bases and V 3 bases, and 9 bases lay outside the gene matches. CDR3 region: CASSFEGQVIPYEQYF. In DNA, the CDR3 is TGTGCCAGCAGCTTCGAGGGACAGGTCATACCCTACGAGCAGTACTTC. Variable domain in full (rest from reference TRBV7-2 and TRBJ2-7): GAGVSQSPSNKVTEKGKDVELRCDPISGHTALYWYRQSLGQGLEFLIYFQGNSAPDKSGLPSDRFSAERTGGSVSTLTIQRTQQEDSAVYLCASSFEGQVIPYEQYFGPGTRLTVT.

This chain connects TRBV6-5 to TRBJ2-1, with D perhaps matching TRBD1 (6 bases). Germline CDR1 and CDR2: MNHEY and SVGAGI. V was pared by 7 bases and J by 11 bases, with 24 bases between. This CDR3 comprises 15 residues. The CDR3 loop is CASNPNRELPSKQFF. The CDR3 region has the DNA TGTGCCAGCAATCCTAACAGGGAACTCCCTTCGAAGCAGTTCTTC.

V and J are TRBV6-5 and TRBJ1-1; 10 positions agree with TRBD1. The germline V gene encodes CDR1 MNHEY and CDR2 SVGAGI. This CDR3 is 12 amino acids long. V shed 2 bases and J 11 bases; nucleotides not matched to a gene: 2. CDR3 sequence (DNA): TGTGCCAGCAGTTACGACAGGGGGCTTGCTTTCTTT. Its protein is CASSYDRGLAFF.

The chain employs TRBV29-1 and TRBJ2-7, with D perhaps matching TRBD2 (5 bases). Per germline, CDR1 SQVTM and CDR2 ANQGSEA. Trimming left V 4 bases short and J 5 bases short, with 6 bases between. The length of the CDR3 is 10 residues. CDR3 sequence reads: CSVGGHEQYF. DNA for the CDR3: TGCAGCGTTGGAGGGCACGAGCAGTACTTC.

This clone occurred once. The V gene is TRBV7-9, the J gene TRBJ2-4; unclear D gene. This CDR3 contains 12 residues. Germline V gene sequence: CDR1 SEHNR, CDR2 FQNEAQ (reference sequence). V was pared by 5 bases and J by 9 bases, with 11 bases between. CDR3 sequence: CASSPGLGIQYF. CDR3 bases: TGTGCCAGCAGCCCCGGCCTAGGCATTCAGTACTTC.

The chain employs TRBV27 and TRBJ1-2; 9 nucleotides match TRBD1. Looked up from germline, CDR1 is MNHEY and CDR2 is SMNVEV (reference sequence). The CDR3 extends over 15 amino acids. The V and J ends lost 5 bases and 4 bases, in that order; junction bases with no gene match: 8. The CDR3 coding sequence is TGTGCCAGCAGTCCAGGGACAGGGAGTTCCTATGGCTACACCTTC. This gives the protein CASSPGTGSSYGYTF.

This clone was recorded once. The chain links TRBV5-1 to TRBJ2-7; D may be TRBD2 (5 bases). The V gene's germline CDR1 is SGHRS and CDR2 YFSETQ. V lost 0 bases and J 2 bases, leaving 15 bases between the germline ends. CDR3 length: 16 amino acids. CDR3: CASSLVPGTTAYEQYF. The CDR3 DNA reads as TGCGCCAGCAGCTTGGTTCCGGGAACAACCGCCTACGAGCAGTACTTC.

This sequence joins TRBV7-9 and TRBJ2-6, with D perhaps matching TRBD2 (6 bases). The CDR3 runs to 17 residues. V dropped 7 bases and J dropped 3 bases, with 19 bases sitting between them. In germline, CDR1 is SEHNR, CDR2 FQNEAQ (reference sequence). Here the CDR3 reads CASTDPGVGVGANVLTF. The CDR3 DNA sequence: TGTGCCAGCACCGACCCGGGGGTGGGGGTTGGGGCCAACGTCCTGACTTTC.